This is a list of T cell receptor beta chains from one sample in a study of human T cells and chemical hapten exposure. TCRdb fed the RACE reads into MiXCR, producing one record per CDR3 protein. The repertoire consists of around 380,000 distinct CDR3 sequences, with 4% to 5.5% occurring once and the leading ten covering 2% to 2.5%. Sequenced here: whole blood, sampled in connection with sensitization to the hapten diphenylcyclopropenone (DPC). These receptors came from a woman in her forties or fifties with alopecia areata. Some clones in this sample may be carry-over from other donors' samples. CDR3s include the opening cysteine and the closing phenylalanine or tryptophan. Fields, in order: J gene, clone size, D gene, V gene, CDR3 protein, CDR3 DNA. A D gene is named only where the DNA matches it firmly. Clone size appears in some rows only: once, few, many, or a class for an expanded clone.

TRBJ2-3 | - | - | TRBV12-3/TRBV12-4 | CASRNLDTDTQYF | TGTGCCAGCAGAAATCTTGACACAGATACGCAGTATTTT
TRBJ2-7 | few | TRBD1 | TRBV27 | CASSLWLGVGQTPYF | TGTGCCAGCAGTTTATGGTTAGGGGTGGGACAGACCCCGTACTTC
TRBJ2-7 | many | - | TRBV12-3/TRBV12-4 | CASSFPGAGYEQYF | TGTGCCAGCAGTTTCCCAGGGGCCGGGTACGAGCAGTACTTC
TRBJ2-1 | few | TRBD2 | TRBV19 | CASSIIAGLTDEQFF | TGTGCCAGTAGTATAATAGCGGGCCTAACGGATGAGCAGTTCTTC
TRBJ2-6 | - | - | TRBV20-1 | CSAGPSGANVLTF | TGCAGTGCGGGACCCTCTGGGGCCAACGTCCTGACTTTC
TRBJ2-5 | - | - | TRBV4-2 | CASSQGTRGETQYF | TGTGCCAGCAGCCAAGGGACCCGCGGGGAGACCCAGTACTTC
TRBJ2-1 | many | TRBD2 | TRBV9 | CASSPSGSSYNEQFF | TGTGCCAGCAGCCCTAGCGGGAGCTCCTACAATGAGCAGTTCTTC
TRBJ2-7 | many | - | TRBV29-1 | CSVGGHSRLGEQYF | TGCAGCGTCGGCGGACACTCCCGCTTAGGAGAGCAGTACTTC
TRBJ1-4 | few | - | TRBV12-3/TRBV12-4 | CASSWGTLEEKLFF | TGTGCCAGCAGTTGGGGGACATTGGAGGAAAAACTGTTTTTT
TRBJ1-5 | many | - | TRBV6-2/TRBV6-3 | CASSPRQADQPQHF | TGTGCCAGCAGTCCCCGACAGGCCGATCAGCCCCAGCATTTT
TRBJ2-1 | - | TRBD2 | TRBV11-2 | CASRASGGANEQFF | TGTGCCAGCAGGGCTAGCGGGGGGGCCAATGAGCAGTTCTTC
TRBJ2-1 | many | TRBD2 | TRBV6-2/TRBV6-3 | CASSYEVAGPDNEQFF | TGTGCCAGCAGTTACGAGGTAGCGGGGCCTGACAATGAGCAGTTCTTC
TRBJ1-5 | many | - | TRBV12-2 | CASRSTSSPGQGQGNQPQHF | TGTGCAAGTCGCTCCACTTCGTCTCCGGGACAGGGCCAAGGCAATCAGCCCCAGCATTTT
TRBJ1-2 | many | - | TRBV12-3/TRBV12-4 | CASSPQENYGYTF | TGTGCCAGCAGTCCGCAGGAGAACTATGGCTACACCTTC
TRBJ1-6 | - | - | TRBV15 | CATSSLGLGNSPLHF | TGTGCCACCAGCAGCCTTGGGCTTGGGAATTCACCCCTCCACTTT
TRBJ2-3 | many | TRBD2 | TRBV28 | CASSYVWERESSSTDTQYF | TGTGCCAGCAGTTATGTTTGGGAGCGGGAATCTAGTAGCACAGATACGCAGTATTTT
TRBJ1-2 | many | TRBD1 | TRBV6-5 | CASSLGGRNYGYTF | TGTGCCAGCAGTTTAGGGGGCCGCAACTATGGCTACACCTTC
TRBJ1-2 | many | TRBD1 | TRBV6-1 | CASSKRDRGKYGYTF | TGTGCCAGCAGTAAGCGGGACAGGGGAAAATATGGCTACACCTTC
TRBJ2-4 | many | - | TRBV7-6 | CASSLHGAAKNIQYF | TGTGCCAGCAGCCTACACGGCGCGGCCAAAAACATTCAGTACTTC
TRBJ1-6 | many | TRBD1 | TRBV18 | CASSPGQGADSPLHF | TGTGCCAGCTCTCCTGGACAGGGGGCGGATTCACCCCTCCACTTT
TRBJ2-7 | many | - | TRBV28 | CASSSLEAGPYEQYF | TGTGCCAGCAGTTCGCTGGAAGCGGGCCCCTACGAGCAGTACTTC
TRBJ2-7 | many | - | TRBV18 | CASSPGMKGEQYF | TGTGCCAGCTCACCAGGGATGAAGGGGGAGCAGTACTTC
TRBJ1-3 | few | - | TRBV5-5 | CASSPARSSGNTIYF | TGTGCCAGCAGCCCGGCTCGGAGCTCTGGAAACACCATATATTTT
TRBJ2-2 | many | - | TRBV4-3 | CASSQESRFTGELFF | TGCGCCAGCAGCCAAGAATCGCGGTTCACCGGGGAGCTGTTTTTT
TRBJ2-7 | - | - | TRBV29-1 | CSAEGLGTGSSYEQYF | TGCAGCGCCGAAGGGTTAGGGACGGGGAGTTCCTACGAGCAGTACTTC
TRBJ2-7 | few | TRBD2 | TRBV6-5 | CASSYRASGSSKGYEQYF | TGTGCCAGCAGTTATAGGGCTAGCGGGAGCAGTAAAGGCTACGAGCAGTACTTC
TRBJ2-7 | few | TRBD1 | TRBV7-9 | CASSQPSGGHEQYF | TGTGCCAGCAGCCAACCTTCAGGGGGCCACGAGCAGTACTTC
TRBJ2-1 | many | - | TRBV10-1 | CASSEPGDEQFF | TGCGCCAGCAGTGAGCCTGGCGATGAGCAGTTCTTC
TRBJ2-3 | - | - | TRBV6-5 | CASSYWGGTQYF | TGTGCCAGCAGTTACTGGGGAGGTACGCAGTATTTT
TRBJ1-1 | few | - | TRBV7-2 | CASSPSGKATEAFF | TGTGCCAGCAGCCCCAGCGGGAAAGCCACTGAAGCTTTCTTT
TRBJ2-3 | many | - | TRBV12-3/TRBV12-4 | CAAGLAGLDTQYF | TGTGCAGCGGGCCTAGCTGGTTTAGATACGCAGTATTTT
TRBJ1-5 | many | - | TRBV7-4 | CASSLMGIGNQPQHF | TGTGCCAGCAGCTTAATGGGGATTGGCAATCAGCCCCAGCATTTT
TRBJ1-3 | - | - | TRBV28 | CASSLWAFRGASGNTIYF | TGTGCCAGCAGTTTATGGGCATTTAGGGGGGCGTCGGGAAACACCATATATTTT
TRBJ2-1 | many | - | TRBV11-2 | CASSSFEQPQFF | TGTGCCAGCAGCTCGTTTGAACAACCCCAATTCTTC
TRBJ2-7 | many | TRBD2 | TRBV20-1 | CSASNSGVPYEQYF | TGCAGTGCTAGCAATAGCGGGGTCCCCTACGAGCAGTACTTC
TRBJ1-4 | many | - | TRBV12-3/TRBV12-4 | CASRARAAANEKLFF | TGTGCCAGCAGGGCCCGGGCGGCTGCTAATGAAAAACTGTTTTTT
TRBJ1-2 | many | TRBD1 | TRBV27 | CASSFYAGTGEDGYTF | TGTGCCAGCAGTTTCTACGCCGGGACAGGGGAGGATGGCTACACCTTC